This TCR beta chain comes out of a study of shared clonotypes between healthy human individuals. The study, taken as a whole, reports: For naive CD4 cells, around 5% of clonotypes were shared across a few donors. Clonotypes which were not shared had lower generation probabilities than clonotypes that all four donors shared.

Repertoires were generated with immunoSEQ multiplex PCR, while TCRdb's copy carries only in-frame clones and drops some. This table has about 2.4 million clones, over 85% appearing once. In its sample, this clone was seen a few times. Its antigen is currently unknown. CDR3 length: 14 amino acids. CDR1 and CDR2 from the germline V gene are MNHEY and SVGAGI. Deletions cut 5 bases from V and 5 bases from J, with 15 bases between. The gene calls are TRBV6-5 and TRBJ1-1; D is ambiguous. The specimen was naive CD4+ T cells from PBMCs. Subset denoted: CD45RA+ positively selected. The clonotype originates from a man between 18 and 29 years old in good health. Some clones in this sample may be carry-over from other donors' samples. The CDR3 reads CASSQGLFGTEAFF. In nucleotides, the CDR3 is TGTGCCAGCAGTCAAGGGTTATTCGGGACTGAAGCTTTCTTT.